Presented here are 15 T cell receptor beta chains from one specimen sequenced in a study of cytomegalovirus exposure and HLA in healthy donors. The table came from immunoSEQ multiplex PCR; TCRdb's copy has only in-frame clones and leaves some out. In the table there are 65,000 to 75,000 clones, around 92% of which are singletons. Input material: PBMCs. These receptors were collected from a man aged 18 to 29 in good health and CMV-seropositive.

The chain recombines TRBV7-9 with TRBJ1-3; no definite D call. The CDR3 totals 12 residues. Trimming shortened V by 6 bases and J by 4 bases, and 7 bases separated the two germline ends. Germline lookup yields CDR1 SEHNR and CDR2 FQNEAQ (reference sequence). CDR3 sequence reads: CASRPTGNTIYF. DNA for the CDR3: TGTGCCAGCAGACCCACAGGAAACACCATATATTTT. Complete variable domain (other parts from reference TRBV7-9 and TRBJ1-3): DTGVSQNPRHKITKRGQNVTFRCDPISEHNRLYWYRQTLGQGPEFLTYFQNEAQLEKSRLLSDRFSAERPKGSFSTLEIQRTEQGDSAMYLCASRPTGNTIYFGEGSWLTVV.

The genes are TRBV27 and TRBJ1-4; 7 positions agree with TRBD1. V shed 5 bases and J 0 bases; nucleotides not matched to a gene: 9. The CDR3 is 17 residues long. Looked up from germline, CDR1 is MNHEY and CDR2 is SMNVEV (reference sequence). CDR3 protein: CASSPSDRPTTNEKLFF. DNA of the CDR3: TGTGCCAGCAGTCCGTCGGACAGGCCGACAACTAATGAAAAACTGTTTTTT.

The chain is built from TRBV7-9 and TRBJ1-1, with TRBD1 matching 7 bases. Germline V gives CDR1 SEHNR, CDR2 FQNEAQ (reference sequence). The CDR3 spans 14 residues. With V trimmed by 1 base and J by 5 bases, 4 bases remained unmatched. As DNA, the CDR3 is TGTGCCAGCAGCTTAGAGACAGGGTTGACTGAAGCTTTCTTT. This codes for CASSLETGLTEAFF.

This clone was detected a few times. Other DNA sequences from this sample encode an identical CDR3 as well. The gene calls are TRBV4-2 and TRBJ2-7; TRBD1 might be the D (7 bases). Germline CDR1 and CDR2: LGHNA and YNFKEQ. The CDR3 covers 15 residues. The V gene lost 0 bases and the J gene lost 0 bases, with 9 bases spanning the gap. In DNA, the CDR3 is TGTGCCAGCAGCCAAGAGCGGGACAGCTCCTACGAGCAGTACTTC. As protein: CASSQERDSSYEQYF.

V usage is TRBV6-6 and J usage is TRBJ1-4; 9 bases agree with TRBD1. Germline V gives CDR1 MNHNY, CDR2 SVGAGI (reference sequence). The CDR3 consists of 15 residues. Germline trimming cut 5 bases from V and 8 bases from J; bases unmatched to any gene: 9. The CDR3 here is CASSHSGTGREKLFF. CDR3 nucleotides: TGTGCCAGCAGTCATTCCGGGACAGGGAGAGAAAAACTGTTTTTT.

The chain links TRBV7-2 to TRBJ2-1, with TRBD2 identical over 8 bases. The ends lost 5 bases at V and 7 bases at J; junction bases unmatched: 7. The germline V gene has CDR1 SGHTA and CDR2 FQGNSA. The CDR3 runs 14 residues. The CDR3, as DNA: TGTGCCAGCAGCAAAAAAGCGGGAGCGAATGAGCAGTTCTTC. This sequence encodes CASSKKAGANEQFF.

This chain uses TRBV9 with TRBJ1-2; D call uncertain. Germline V gives CDR1 SGDLS, CDR2 YYNGEE. The CDR3 consists of 11 residues. Trimming stripped 3 bases from V and 8 bases from J, with 8 bases between. CDR3 in DNA: TGTGCCAGCAGCGACTCAAGAGGCTACACCTTC. Encoded protein: CASSDSRGYTF.

V gene TRBV5-1 combines with J gene TRBJ2-1; D uncertain. CDR3 length equals 11 residues. The V and J ends lost 4 bases and 9 bases respectively, with 8 bases between them. CDR1 is SGHRS, CDR2 YFSETQ, per germline. This CDR3 is CASSARGEQFF. CDR3 DNA: TGCGCCAGCAGCGCGCGTGGTGAGCAGTTCTTC.

The rearrangement uses TRBV7-6 and TRBJ2-7; tentative D call: TRBD1 (5 bases). Germline loops: CDR1 SGHVS, CDR2 FNYEAQ. The V end lost 0 bases, the J end lost 0 bases, and 9 bases lay between the germline ends. The CDR3 contains 15 residues. CDR3: CASSLAGASSYEQYF. Written as DNA, the CDR3 is TGTGCCAGCAGCTTAGCAGGGGCCAGCTCCTACGAGCAGTACTTC.

The chain combines TRBV6-5 with TRBJ2-1; a possible D gene is TRBD2 (7 bases). There are 15 residues in the CDR3. The germline V gene encodes CDR1 MNHEY and CDR2 SVGAGI. The V and J ends lost 6 bases and 1 base respectively, with 13 bases between them. CDR3 nucleotides: TGTGCCAGCAGCCGGGGGGCGGCGTCCTACAATGAGCAGTTCTTC. Translated: CASSRGAASYNEQFF.

The rearrangement uses TRBV29-1 and TRBJ2-7, with 9 bases that match TRBD1. The junction had 1 base not matched to a gene; V was cut back by 1 base and J by 3 bases. The CDR3 is made up of 13 amino acids. Germline V CDR1 and CDR2: SQVTM, ANQGSEA. The CDR3 nucleotides read TGCAGCGTTGAAGGGACAGGGGTCTACGAGCAGTACTTC. Amino acid sequence: CSVEGTGVYEQYF.

This sequence joins TRBV10-3 and TRBJ2-1; 11 positions agree with TRBD2. Germline CDR1 is ENHRY and CDR2 is SYGVKD. V shed 0 bases, J shed 5 bases, and the junction held 6 bases outside the gene matches. The CDR3 length is 17 residues. The chain's CDR3 is CAISESKLAGAHNEQFF. CDR3 sequence (DNA): TGTGCCATCAGTGAGTCGAAACTAGCGGGAGCACACAATGAGCAGTTCTTC.

In DNA, the CDR3 is TGTGCCAGCAGCCTGAGGTGGGGGAGGGAGACCCAGTACTTC. Residues: CASSLRWGRETQYF. This sequence joins TRBV11-2 and TRBJ2-5; TRBD2 is a possible D gene (6 bases). V shed 5 bases and J shed 5 bases, with 15 bases lying between them. Germline-derived CDR1 and CDR2 are SGHAT and FQNNGV. The CDR3 runs to 14 residues.

This chain's CDR3 is CASSSPGEGLAGEWQYF. The CDR3 nucleotides read TGCGCCAGCAGCTCACCCGGTGAGGGGCTAGCGGGAGAGTGGCAGTACTTC. This chain uses TRBV4-1 with TRBJ2-5; TRBD2 agrees at 10 bases. Germline trimming cut 5 bases from V and 11 bases from J; bases unmatched to any gene: 20. The CDR3 has 17 amino acids. CDR1 and CDR2 (germline): MGHRA, YSYEKL.

The gene calls are TRBV27 and TRBJ1-5; TRBD1 is a possible D gene (5 bases). The V gene's germline CDR1 is MNHEY and CDR2 SMNVEV (reference sequence). The length of the CDR3 is 14 residues. V was shortened by 7 bases and J by 2 bases, with 12 bases between the two germline ends. Written as DNA, the CDR3 is TGTGCCAGCACCACTGCGGGGGGCAATCAGCCCCAGCATTTT. Translated: CASTTAGGNQPQHF.